The 6 T cell receptor beta chains below were found in one sample sequenced in a study of T cell clones after liver transplantation. This table comes from immunoSEQ multiplex PCR, and its TCRdb copy is limited to in-frame clones, with some not included. The data hold about 60,000 clones, with 71% observed a single time. This specimen was CD4+ T cells from blood, taken before liver transplant. The receptors were gathered from a human donor who received a liver transplant.

The V gene is TRBV28, the J gene TRBJ1-1; tentatively, D is TRBD1 (5 bases). Germline-derived CDR1 and CDR2 are MDHEN and SYDVKM. This CDR3 is 15 amino acids long. Trimming removed 1 base from V and 2 bases from J, with 11 bases in between. The CDR3 is CASSLSQGLNTEAFF. The DNA of the CDR3 is TGTGCCAGCAGTTTATCTCAGGGTTTAAACACTGAAGCTTTCTTT. The complete variable domain, with remaining parts taken from reference TRBV28 and TRBJ1-1, reads DVKVTQSSRYLVKRTGEKVFLECVQDMDHENMFWYRQDPGLGLRLIYFSYDVKMKEKGDIPEGYSVSREKKERFSLILESASTNQTSMYLCASSLSQGLNTEAFFGQGTRLTVV.

This chain joins TRBV21-1 and TRBJ2-1; the table gives TRBD1 as D, unverified against the DNA. TRBV21-1 has pseudogene status. The CDR3 has 16 residues. The CDR3 DNA sequence: TGTGCCAGCAGCATCACGGACAGGTTAGGGTTTACCGCTCAGTTCTTC. Its translation: CASSITDRLGFTAQFF.

CDR3 DNA sequence: TGTGCCTGGAGTTCCTCCCGTCTGACTAGCTACAATGAGCAGTTCTTC. Translation gives CAWSSSRLTSYNEQFF. This rearrangement joins TRBV30 to TRBJ2-1; possible D gene TRBD2, 6 bases. Trimming cost V 2 bases and J 3 bases, with 17 bases left between them. Germline V lookup: CDR1 GTSNPN, CDR2 SVGIG (reference sequence). The CDR3 spans 16 residues. Supplemented by reference TRBV30 and TRBJ2-1, the full variable domain reads SQTIHQWPATLVQPVGSPLSLECTVEGTSNPNLYWYRQAAGRGLQLLFYSVGIGQISSEVPQNLSASRPQDRQFILSSKKLLLSDSGFYLCAWSSSRLTSYNEQFFGPGTRLTVL.

The J gene is TRBJ1-6, the V gene TRBV6-1, with D uncertain. V was pared by 9 bases and J by 0 bases, with 6 bases between. Germline values: CDR1 MNHNS, CDR2 SASEGT. The CDR3 sequence is 13 residues long. CDR3 nucleotide sequence: TGTGCCAGTACGGGCTCCTATAATTCACCCCTCCACTTT. Translation: CASTGSYNSPLHF.

This chain connects TRBV6-6 to TRBJ2-5, with D tentatively TRBD1 (5 bases). In germline, CDR1 is MNHNY, CDR2 SVGAGI (reference sequence). Between the trimmed V and J ends, which lost 7 bases and 2 bases, there was a span of 14 bases. This CDR3 is built from 14 residues. CDR3 nucleotide sequence: TGTGCCAGCAATTGGGGCGCCAGTCAAGAGACCCAGTACTTC. This gives the protein CASNWGASQETQYF.

The V and J genes are TRBV18 and TRBJ1-6; D not certain. Trimming stripped 0 bases from V and 0 bases from J, with 9 bases between. This CDR3 spans 17 amino acids. Per the germline V gene, CDR1 is KGHSH and CDR2 is LQKENI. The CDR3 here is CASSPPRAGSYNSPLHF. DNA for the CDR3: TGTGCCAGCTCACCACCGAGGGCAGGCTCCTATAATTCACCCCTCCACTTT.